This TCR beta chain was found in a study of T cell responses to AZD1222 COVID-19 vaccine. Sequenced by immunoSEQ multiplex PCR; TCRdb stores in-frame clones only, minus some. This sample has roughly 160,000 clones; 90% to 95% occur once, and the top ten carry approximately 0.64%. V lost 5 bases and J lost 4, with 15 bases in between. CDR1 and CDR2 from the germline V gene are SEHNR and FQNEAQ (reference sequence). This CDR3 comprises 15 residues. Study outcomes and limitations: Among spike-specific TCRs, nearly half reportedly target unmutated variant regions.

This clone was recorded once. Its matching antigen is unknown. The chain uses TRBV7-9 and TRBJ2-1; D possibly uses TRBD1 or TRBD2 (6 bases each). Specimen: peripheral blood, collected on day 0 of AZD1222 vaccination. The receptor was derived from an adult in good health. CDR3 nucleotides: TGTGCCAGCAGCCTAGGGGGGCTCGGATACAATGAGCAGTTCTTC. It translates to CASSLGGLGYNEQFF.